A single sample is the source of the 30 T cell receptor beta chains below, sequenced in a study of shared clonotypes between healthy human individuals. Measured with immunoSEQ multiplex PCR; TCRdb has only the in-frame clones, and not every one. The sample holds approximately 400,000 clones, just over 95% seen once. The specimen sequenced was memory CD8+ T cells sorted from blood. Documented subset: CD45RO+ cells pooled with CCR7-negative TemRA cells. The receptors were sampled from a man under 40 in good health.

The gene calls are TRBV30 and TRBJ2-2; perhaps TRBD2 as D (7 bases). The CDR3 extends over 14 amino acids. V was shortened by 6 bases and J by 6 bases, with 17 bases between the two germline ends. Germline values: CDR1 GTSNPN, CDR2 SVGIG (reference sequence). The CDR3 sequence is CACPSPGGPGELFF. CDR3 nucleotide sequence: TGTGCCTGCCCCAGCCCGGGGGGCCCCGGGGAGCTGTTTTTT.

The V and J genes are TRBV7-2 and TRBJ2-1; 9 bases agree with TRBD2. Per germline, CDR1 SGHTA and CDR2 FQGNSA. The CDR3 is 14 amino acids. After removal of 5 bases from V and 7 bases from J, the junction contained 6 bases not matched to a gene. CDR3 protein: CASSPGTSRNEQFF. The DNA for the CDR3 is TGTGCCAGCAGCCCCGGGACTAGCCGTAATGAGCAGTTCTTC.

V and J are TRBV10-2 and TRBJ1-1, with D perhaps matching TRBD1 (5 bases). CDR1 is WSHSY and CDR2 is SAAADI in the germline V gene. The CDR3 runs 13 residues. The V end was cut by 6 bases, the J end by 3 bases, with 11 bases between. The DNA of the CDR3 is TGCGCCAGCAGGCAGGGTGTAGACACTGAAGCTTTCTTT. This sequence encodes CASRQGVDTEAFF.

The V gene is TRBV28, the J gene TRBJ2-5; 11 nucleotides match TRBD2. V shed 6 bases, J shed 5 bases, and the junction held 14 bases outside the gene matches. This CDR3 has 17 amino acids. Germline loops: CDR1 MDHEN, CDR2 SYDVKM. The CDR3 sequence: CASRRLVAGGPEETQYF. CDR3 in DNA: TGTGCCAGCAGACGCCTAGTAGCGGGAGGGCCAGAGGAGACCCAGTACTTC.

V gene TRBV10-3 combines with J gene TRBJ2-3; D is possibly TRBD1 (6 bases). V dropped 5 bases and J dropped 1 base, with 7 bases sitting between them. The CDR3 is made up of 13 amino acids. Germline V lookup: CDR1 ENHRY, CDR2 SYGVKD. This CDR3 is CAISSGGTDTQYF. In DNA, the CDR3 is TGTGCCATCAGTTCAGGGGGCACAGATACGCAGTATTTT.

Written as DNA, the CDR3 is TGTGCCAGCAGCTTACTGGGACAGGGTTGGGTAGGAGCTTTCTTT. It yields the protein CASSLLGQGWVGAFF. This chain links TRBV7-2 with TRBJ1-1; 9 nucleotides align to TRBD1. Trimming removed 2 bases from V and 10 bases from J; junction bases left unmatched: 11. Germline V CDR1 and CDR2: SGHTA, FQGNSA. This CDR3 region has 15 residues. The full variable domain, its missing parts supplied by reference TRBV7-2 and TRBJ1-1, is GAGVSQSPSNKVTEKGKDVELRCDPISGHTALYWYRQSLGQGLEFLIYFQGNSAPDKSGLPSDRFSAERTGGSVSTLTIQRTQQEDSAVYLCASSLLGQGWVGAFFGQGTRLTVV.

The CDR3: CASSLHGSGSNEQFF. The CDR3 coding sequence is TGTGCCAGCAGTCTTCACGGTAGCGGGAGTAATGAGCAGTTCTTC. The chain carries TRBV6-5 and TRBJ2-1; 9 bases line up with TRBD2. The CDR3 runs to 15 residues. CDR1 and CDR2 (germline): MNHEY, SVGAGI. Trimming at V came to 5 bases and at J to 7 bases, leaving 9 bases not matched to a gene.

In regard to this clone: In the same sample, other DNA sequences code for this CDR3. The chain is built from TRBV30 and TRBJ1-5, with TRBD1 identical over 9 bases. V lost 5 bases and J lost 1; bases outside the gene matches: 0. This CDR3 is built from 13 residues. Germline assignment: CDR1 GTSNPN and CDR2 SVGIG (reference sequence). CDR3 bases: TGTGCCTGGGACAGGGGGAGCAATCAGCCCCAGCATTTT. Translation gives CAWDRGSNQPQHF.

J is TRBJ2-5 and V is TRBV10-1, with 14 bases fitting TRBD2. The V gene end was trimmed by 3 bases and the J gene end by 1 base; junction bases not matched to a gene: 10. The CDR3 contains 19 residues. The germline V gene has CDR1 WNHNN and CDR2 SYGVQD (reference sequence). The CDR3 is CASSEGSGLAGVAQETQYF. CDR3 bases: TGCGCCAGCAGTGAAGGCTCGGGACTAGCGGGAGTGGCCCAAGAGACCCAGTACTTC.

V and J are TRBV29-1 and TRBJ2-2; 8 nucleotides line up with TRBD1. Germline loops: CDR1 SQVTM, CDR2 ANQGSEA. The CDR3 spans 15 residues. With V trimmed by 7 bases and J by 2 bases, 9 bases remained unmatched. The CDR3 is CSGNTGGYNTGELFF. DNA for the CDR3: TGCAGCGGTAATACAGGGGGATACAACACCGGGGAGCTGTTTTTT.

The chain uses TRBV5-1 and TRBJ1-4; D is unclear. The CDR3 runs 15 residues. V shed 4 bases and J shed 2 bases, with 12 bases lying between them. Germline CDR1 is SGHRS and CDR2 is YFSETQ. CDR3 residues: CASSLSLGTNEKLFF. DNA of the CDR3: TGCGCCAGCAGCCTTTCTTTAGGGACTAATGAAAAACTGTTTTTT.

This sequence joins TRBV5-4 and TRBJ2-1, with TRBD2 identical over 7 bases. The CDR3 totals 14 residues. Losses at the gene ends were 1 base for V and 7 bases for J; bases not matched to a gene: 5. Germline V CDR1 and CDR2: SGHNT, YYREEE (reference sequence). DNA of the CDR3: TGTGCCAGCAGCTTGTTCGGCGGGAGTAATGAGCAGTTCTTC. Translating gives CASSLFGGSNEQFF.

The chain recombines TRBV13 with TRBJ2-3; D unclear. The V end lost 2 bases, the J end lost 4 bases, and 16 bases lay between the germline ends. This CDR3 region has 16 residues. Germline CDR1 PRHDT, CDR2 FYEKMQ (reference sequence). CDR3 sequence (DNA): TGTGCCAGCAGCTTACGGGCTAGTTATGTAGCAGATACGCAGTATTTT. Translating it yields CASSLRASYVADTQYF.

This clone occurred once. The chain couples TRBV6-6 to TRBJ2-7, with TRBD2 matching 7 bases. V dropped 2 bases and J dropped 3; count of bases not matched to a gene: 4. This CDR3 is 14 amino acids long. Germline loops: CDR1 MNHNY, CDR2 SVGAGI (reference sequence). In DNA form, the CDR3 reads TGTGCCAGCAGTTACCCGGGACTATACTACGAGCAGTACTTC. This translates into CASSYPGLYYEQYF.

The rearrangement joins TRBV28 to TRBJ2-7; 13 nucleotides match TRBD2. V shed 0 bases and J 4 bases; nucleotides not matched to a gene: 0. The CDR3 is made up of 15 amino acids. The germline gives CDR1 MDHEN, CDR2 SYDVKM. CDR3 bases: TGTGCCAGCAGTTTATGGGGACTAGCGGGATACGAGCAGTACTTC. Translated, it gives CASSLWGLAGYEQYF.

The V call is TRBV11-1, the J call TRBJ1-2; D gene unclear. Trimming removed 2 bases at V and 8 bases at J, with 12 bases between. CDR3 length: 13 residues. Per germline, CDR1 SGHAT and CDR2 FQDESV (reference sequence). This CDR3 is CASSLKGQYGYTF. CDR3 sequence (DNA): TGTGCCAGCAGCTTAAAAGGGCAGTACGGCTACACCTTC.

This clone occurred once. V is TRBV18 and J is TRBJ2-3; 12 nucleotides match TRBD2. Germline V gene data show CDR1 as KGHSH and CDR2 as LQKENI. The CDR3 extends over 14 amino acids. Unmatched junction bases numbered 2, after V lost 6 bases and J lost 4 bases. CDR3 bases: TGTGCCAGCTCCGGGACTAGCGGGTCAGATACGCAGTATTTT. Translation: CASSGTSGSDTQYF.

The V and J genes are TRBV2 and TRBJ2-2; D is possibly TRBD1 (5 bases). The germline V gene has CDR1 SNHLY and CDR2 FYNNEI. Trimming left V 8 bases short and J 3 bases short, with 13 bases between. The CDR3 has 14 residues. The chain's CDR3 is CASSWGSDTGELFF. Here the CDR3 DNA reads TGTGCCAGCTCCTGGGGCAGCGACACCGGGGAGCTGTTTTTT.

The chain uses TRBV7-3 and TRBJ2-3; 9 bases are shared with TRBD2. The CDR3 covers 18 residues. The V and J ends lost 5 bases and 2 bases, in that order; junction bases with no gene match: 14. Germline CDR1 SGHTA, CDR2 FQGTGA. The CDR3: CASSPQGLAGVYTDTQYF. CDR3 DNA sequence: TGTGCCAGCAGCCCCCAGGGTTTAGCGGGAGTTTACACAGATACGCAGTATTTT.

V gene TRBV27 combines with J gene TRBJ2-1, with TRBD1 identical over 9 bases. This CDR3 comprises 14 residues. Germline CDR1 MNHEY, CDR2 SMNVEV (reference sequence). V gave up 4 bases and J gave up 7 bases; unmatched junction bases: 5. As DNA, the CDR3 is TGTGCCAGCAGTTCCCGACAGGGGGTAAATGAGCAGTTCTTC. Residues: CASSSRQGVNEQFF.

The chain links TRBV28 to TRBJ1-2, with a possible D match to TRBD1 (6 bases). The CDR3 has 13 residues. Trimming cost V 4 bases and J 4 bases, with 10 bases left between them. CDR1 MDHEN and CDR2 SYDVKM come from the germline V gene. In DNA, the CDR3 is TGTGCCAGCAGTTACAGGGCCGCCTATGGCTACACCTTC. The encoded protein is CASSYRAAYGYTF.

The CDR3 loop reads CASSAGGSYEQYF. CDR3 sequence (DNA): TGTGCCAGTAGTGCTGGCGGGTCCTACGAGCAGTACTTC. V usage is TRBV19 and J usage is TRBJ2-7, with D tentatively TRBD2 (5 bases). The germline CDR1 and CDR2 sequences are LNHDA and SQIVND (reference sequence). This CDR3 spans 13 amino acids. Trimming shortened V by 5 bases and J by 1 base, and 9 bases separated the two germline ends. The full variable domain, with the rest looked up from reference TRBV19 and TRBJ2-7, is DGGITQSPKYLFRKEGQNVTLSCEQNLNHDAMYWYRQDPGQGLRLIYYSQIVNDFQKGDIAEGYSVSREKKESFPLTVTSAQKNPTAFYLCASSAGGSYEQYFGPGTRLTVT.

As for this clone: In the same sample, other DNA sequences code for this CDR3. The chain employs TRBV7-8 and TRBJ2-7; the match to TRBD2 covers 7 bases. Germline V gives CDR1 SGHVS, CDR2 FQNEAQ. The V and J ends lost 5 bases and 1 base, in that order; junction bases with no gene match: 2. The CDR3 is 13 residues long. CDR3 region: CASSPGGSYEQYF. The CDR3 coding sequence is TGTGCCAGCAGCCCCGGGGGGTCCTACGAGCAGTACTTC.

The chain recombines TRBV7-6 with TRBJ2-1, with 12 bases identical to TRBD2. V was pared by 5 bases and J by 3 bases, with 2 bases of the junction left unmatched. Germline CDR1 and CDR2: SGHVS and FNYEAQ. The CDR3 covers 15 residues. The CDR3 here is CASSGGLAGYNEQFF. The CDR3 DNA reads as TGTGCCAGCAGCGGGGGACTAGCGGGCTACAATGAGCAGTTCTTC.

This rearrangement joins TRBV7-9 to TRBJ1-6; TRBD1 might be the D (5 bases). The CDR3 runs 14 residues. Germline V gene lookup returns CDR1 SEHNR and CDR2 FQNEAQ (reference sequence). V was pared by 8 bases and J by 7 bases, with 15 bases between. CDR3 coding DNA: TGTGCCAGCGGTTGGGGGAGCCGGAATTCACCCCTCCACTTT. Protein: CASGWGSRNSPLHF.

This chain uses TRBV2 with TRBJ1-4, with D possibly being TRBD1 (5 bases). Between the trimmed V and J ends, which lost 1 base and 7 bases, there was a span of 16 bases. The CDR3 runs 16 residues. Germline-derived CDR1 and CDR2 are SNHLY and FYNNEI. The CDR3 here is CASSEGAGKGIEKLFF. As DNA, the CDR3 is TGTGCCAGCAGTGAAGGGGCAGGGAAAGGCATTGAAAAACTGTTTTTT.

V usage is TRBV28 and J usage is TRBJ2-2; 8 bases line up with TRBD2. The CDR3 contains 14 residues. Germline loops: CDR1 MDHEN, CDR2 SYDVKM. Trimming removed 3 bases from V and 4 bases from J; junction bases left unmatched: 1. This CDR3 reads CASSFGLATGELFF. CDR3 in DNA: TGTGCCAGCAGTTTTGGACTAGCCACCGGGGAGCTGTTTTTT.

The CDR3 sequence: CASSLDTAGNEQFF. Written as DNA, the CDR3 is TGTGCCAGCAGCTTGGATACAGCGGGCAATGAGCAGTTCTTC. The V and J genes are TRBV5-5 and TRBJ2-1; possible D gene TRBD2, 6 bases. Germline lookup yields CDR1 SGHKS and CDR2 YYEKEE (reference sequence). The V and J ends lost 0 bases and 6 bases respectively, with 10 bases between them. CDR3 length equals 14 residues.

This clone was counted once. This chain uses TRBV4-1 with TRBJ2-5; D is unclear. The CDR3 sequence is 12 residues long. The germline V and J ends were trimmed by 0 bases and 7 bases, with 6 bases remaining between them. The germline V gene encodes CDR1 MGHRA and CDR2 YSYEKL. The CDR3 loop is CASSQEGGTQYF. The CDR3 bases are TGCGCCAGCAGCCAAGAGGGTGGGACCCAGTACTTC.

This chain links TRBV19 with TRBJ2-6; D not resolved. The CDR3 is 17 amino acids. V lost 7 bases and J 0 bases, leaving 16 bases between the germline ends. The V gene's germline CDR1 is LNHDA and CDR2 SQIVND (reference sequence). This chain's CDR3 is CASTYSRKLSGANVLTF. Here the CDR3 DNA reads TGTGCCAGTACTTATTCTCGGAAGCTCTCTGGGGCCAACGTCCTGACTTTC. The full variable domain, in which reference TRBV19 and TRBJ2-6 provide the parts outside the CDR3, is DGGITQSPKYLFRKEGQNVTLSCEQNLNHDAMYWYRQDPGQGLRLIYYSQIVNDFQKGDIAEGYSVSREKKESFPLTVTSAQKNPTAFYLCASTYSRKLSGANVLTFGAGSRLTVL.